This T cell receptor beta chain was found in a study of CD8 T cells in ankylosing spondylitis (dated by TCRdb to 2016 to 2017). About the investigation overall: The study set out to find disease-linked TCR variants by profiling T cell receptor beta repertoires in ankylosing spondylitis patients and healthy donors. In total, the full study cohort was made up of roughly 110 healthy donors and roughly 27 ankylosing spondylitis patients. Samples of peripheral blood were taken, and for ankylosing spondylitis patients, synovial fluid was collected as well.

The CDR3 sequence holds 12 residues, the cysteine and phenylalanine included. The read is trimmed to its CDR3 DNA, 36 bases read in frame from base 1. Via the germline V gene, CDR1 is MNHEY and CDR2 SVGEGT. V gives up 3 bases and J gives up 9 bases, and the segment between their germline ends measures 12 bases. What the study reported, not specific to this receptor: Blood from ankylosing spondylitis patients appeared to be characterized by a TCR beta motif composed of several highly homologous amino acid variants. In peripheral blood, the disease-linked clones were found at relatively low frequencies and had a CD8+ phenotype. The disease-linked clones were reported as significantly enriched in matched synovial fluid samples from ankylosing spondylitis patients. Some of the motif variants had been reported before in the synovial fluid and blood of reactive arthritis patients, a finding that suggests common disease-initiation mechanisms.

This clonotype showed up just once. There is no known antigen for this receptor. No base qualities exist here, and no much larger clone lies one base off it. One read is thin evidence. The sample was run on an Illumina HiSeq 2500. Quantitative 5'-RACE with molecular barcodes was used to prepare TCR beta libraries. In the authors' own workflow: A new computational method, built on a probabilistic model of VDJ rearrangement, was used to identify disease-linked TCR variants. In TCRdb, the public reads were trimmed at Q25 with fastp and aligned with MiXCR, with productive beta chains retained. When rows share a CDR3 protein, they turn into one entry using the most common DNA and genes. The V and J calls follow TCRdb's processing rather than the paper's. Recorded for this sample are 100,000 to 150,000 distinct CDR3 sequences; roughly 9% of them occurred a single time. The ten top clones hold roughly 3.4% of the sample.

The sequence joins TRBV6-2 or TRBV6-3 to TRBJ2-7; no confident D gene assignment can be made. Sequenced sample: blood, either unsorted or a sorted T cell fraction (not recorded which). The sequence came from a male donor with ankylosing spondylitis or in good health (not recorded which). The DNA sequence is given as TGTGCCAGCAGTTATAGGAGCCACGCGCAGTACTTC. This encodes CASSYRSHAQYF.